What follows are 19 T cell receptor beta chains derived from one specimen sequenced in a study of blood T cell repertoires in COVID-19. Assay: immunoSEQ multiplex PCR; the TCRdb copy retains only in-frame clones and omits some. The table lists just under 350,000 clones, around 87% of them singletons. The sample taken for sequencing was peripheral blood. The receptors shown here come from a woman between 45 and 65 years old with COVID-19, enrolled during active disease.

The chain recombines TRBV19 with TRBJ2-7; tentatively, D is TRBD1 (5 bases). CDR3 length: 13 amino acids. Germline CDR1 is LNHDA and CDR2 is SQIVND (reference sequence). Between the trimmed V and J ends, which lost 7 bases and 4 bases, there was a span of 14 bases. In nucleotides, the CDR3 is TGTGCCAGTAAGGGCAGGGCCGGGTACGAGCAGTACTTC. This translates into CASKGRAGYEQYF.

The V gene is TRBV6-2 or TRBV6-3, the J gene TRBJ2-3; 14 nucleotides line up with TRBD2. Per the germline V gene, CDR1 is MNHEY and CDR2 is SVGEGT. This CDR3 has 20 residues. The V segment lost 5 bases and the J segment 6 bases; nucleotides outside the gene matches: 19. CDR3: CASSTGQRTSGRSPRDTQYF. CDR3 coding DNA: TGTGCCAGCAGTACGGGACAACGGACTAGCGGGAGGTCGCCTAGGGATACGCAGTATTTT.

The chain recombines TRBV10-2 with TRBJ2-7; 9 bases fit TRBD2. CDR3 length: 17 amino acids. Trimming at V came to 6 bases and at J to 5 bases, leaving 17 bases not matched to a gene. Germline-derived CDR1 and CDR2 are WSHSY and SAAADI. CDR3 amino acids: CASRISGGAGGLNEQYF. CDR3 DNA: TGCGCCAGCAGAATCTCCGGAGGGGCGGGAGGGCTGAACGAGCAGTACTTC.

The CDR3 loop reads CATYGGLGTYNEQFF. The CDR3 coding sequence is TGTGCCACCTATGGAGGGTTAGGTACCTACAATGAGCAGTTCTTC. The rearrangement links TRBV27 to TRBJ2-1, with a tentative D call TRBD2 (6 bases). Germline CDR1 and CDR2: MNHEY and SMNVEV (reference sequence). V gave up 10 bases and J gave up 2 bases, with 18 bases separating them. CDR3 size: 15 residues.

In its sample, this clone was seen once. The rearrangement links TRBV7-2 to TRBJ1-2; 10 nucleotides line up with TRBD1. From germline, CDR1 is SGHTA and CDR2 FQGNSA. Losses at the gene ends were 4 bases for V and 5 bases for J; bases not matched to a gene: 7. The CDR3 extends over 15 amino acids. The CDR3 DNA reads as TGTGCCAGCAGCTCCGAGACAGGGGGCGCGTATGGCTACACCTTC. Translated, it gives CASSSETGGAYGYTF.

The rearrangement links TRBV5-1 to TRBJ1-3; no firm D call. This CDR3 is built from 12 residues. Germline assignment: CDR1 SGHRS and CDR2 YFSETQ. V shed 3 bases and J shed 8 bases, with 9 bases lying between them. This CDR3 is CASSWAGDTIYF. Written as DNA, the CDR3 is TGCGCCAGCAGCTGGGCGGGAGACACCATATATTTT.

The CDR3 region is CASSLLPLTGTYEQYF. DNA of the CDR3: TGTGCCAGCAGCTTATTACCCCTGACAGGGACCTACGAGCAGTACTTC. The rearrangement joins TRBV7-2 to TRBJ2-7; 7 nucleotides line up with TRBD1. Germline V gene sequence: CDR1 SGHTA, CDR2 FQGNSA. V lost 2 bases and J lost 2; bases outside the gene matches: 9. The length of the CDR3 is 16 residues.

This clone was observed a single time. The gene calls are TRBV4-2 and TRBJ2-7, with 16 bases that match TRBD2. The ends lost 4 bases at V and 3 bases at J; junction bases unmatched: 9. The CDR3 length is 18 residues. Germline V gene sequence: CDR1 LGHNA, CDR2 YNFKEQ. The CDR3 region has the DNA TGTGCCAGCAGCCGACGGGGGACTAGCGGGAGGGGAATCTACGAGCAGTACTTC. Residues: CASSRRGTSGRGIYEQYF.

The chain carries TRBV24-1 and TRBJ1-2; 7 bases fit TRBD1. V gave up 3 bases and J gave up 5 bases; unmatched junction bases: 5. Germline CDR1 is KGHDR and CDR2 is SFDVKD. This CDR3 region has 14 residues. DNA for the CDR3: TGTGCCACCAGTGATGCGACAGGGAAATATGGCTACACCTTC. Encoded protein: CATSDATGKYGYTF.

This chain connects TRBV6-5 to TRBJ1-5; the D is unclear. V lost 5 bases to trimming and J lost 0 bases, with 8 bases between them. CDR3 length equals 14 residues. The germline gives CDR1 MNHEY, CDR2 SVGAGI. The DNA of the CDR3 is TGTGCCAGCAGTCCTCTGGCTAGCAATCAGCCCCAGCATTTT. The encoded protein is CASSPLASNQPQHF.

This sequence joins TRBV3-1 (or the pseudogene TRBV3-2) and TRBJ2-7; tentative D call: TRBD1 (6 bases). This CDR3 is 17 amino acids long. From germline, CDR1 is LGHDT and CDR2 YNNKEL (reference sequence). V was shortened by 1 base and J by 1 base, with 17 bases between the two germline ends. CDR3 in DNA: TGTGCCAGCAGCCAAGTTCTAGTATGGACAGTATCCTACGAGCAGTACTTC. It is translated as CASSQVLVWTVSYEQYF.

This chain links TRBV19 with TRBJ1-2, with 7 bases identical to TRBD1. This CDR3 spans 17 amino acids. CDR1 is LNHDA, CDR2 SQIVND, per germline (reference sequence). After removal of 5 bases from V and 6 bases from J, the junction contained 18 bases not matched to a gene. CDR3 nucleotides: TGTGCCAGTAGTTCGAGACAGGGTAGGAAAGATGCGGATGGCTACACCTTC. Protein sequence: CASSSRQGRKDADGYTF.

The chain uses TRBV14 and TRBJ2-1; possible D gene TRBD2, 6 bases. The V gene lost 6 bases and the J gene lost 0 bases, with 24 bases spanning the gap. The CDR3 length is 19 residues. Germline CDR1 is SGHDN and CDR2 is FVKESK. The CDR3 sequence is CASSPTRGGAFSSYNEQFF. CDR3 bases: TGTGCCAGCAGTCCCACTCGAGGCGGGGCCTTTAGCTCCTACAATGAGCAGTTCTTC.

CDR3 loop: CASSYEGRTYEQYF. Here the CDR3 DNA reads TGTGCCAGCAGTTACGAGGGCAGAACCTACGAGCAGTACTTC. The chain has TRBV6-6 and TRBJ2-7; maybe TRBD2 (5 bases). Germline CDR1 MNHNY, CDR2 SVGAGI (reference sequence). The V gene lost 2 bases and the J gene lost 2 bases, with 10 bases spanning the gap. This CDR3 contains 14 residues.

This sequence joins TRBV10-3 and TRBJ1-5; D gene ambiguous. Trimming cost V 4 bases and J 0 bases, with 13 bases left between them. Per germline, CDR1 ENHRY and CDR2 SYGVKD. The CDR3 has 16 amino acids. CDR3 protein: CAISGMADTSNQPQHF. In nucleotides, the CDR3 is TGTGCCATCAGTGGTATGGCAGACACTAGCAATCAGCCCCAGCATTTT.

The J gene is TRBJ1-5, the V gene TRBV7-9; D remains unclear. This CDR3 has 15 residues. Looked up from germline, CDR1 is SEHNR and CDR2 is FQNEAQ (reference sequence). Trimming took 1 base from V and 4 from J, leaving 11 bases between them. CDR3 coding DNA: TGTGCCAGCAGCTTAGAGGGAGTTGCGAATCAGCCCCAGCATTTT. It specifies CASSLEGVANQPQHF.

The V and J genes are TRBV11-2 and TRBJ2-5; 9 nucleotides match TRBD1. V shed 5 bases, J shed 0 bases, and the junction held 4 bases outside the gene matches. The CDR3 covers 15 residues. Germline CDR1 reads SGHAT; CDR2 reads FQNNGV. CDR3 amino acids: CASSRRTGDQETQYF. The DNA for the CDR3 is TGTGCCAGCAGCAGACGGACAGGGGACCAAGAGACCCAGTACTTC.

The chain has TRBV19 and TRBJ2-4; D may be TRBD1 (5 bases). The CDR3 is 16 amino acids. Germline V gene sequence: CDR1 LNHDA, CDR2 SQIVND (reference sequence). The V gene lost 5 bases and the J gene lost 7 bases, with 21 bases spanning the gap. The CDR3 DNA reads TGTGCCAGTAGTCCCCCAGGGCAGTTCAATACGAACATTCAGTACTTC. Translated: CASSPPGQFNTNIQYF. Full variable domain (missing parts from reference TRBV19 and TRBJ2-4): DGGITQSPKYLFRKEGQNVTLSCEQNLNHDAMYWYRQDPGQGLRLIYYSQIVNDFQKGDIAEGYSVSREKKESFPLTVTSAQKNPTAFYLCASSPPGQFNTNIQYFGAGTRLSVL.

J is TRBJ1-1 and V is TRBV29-1; no clear D. CDR1 SQVTM and CDR2 ANQGSEA come from the germline V gene. The V end was cut by 6 bases, the J end by 0 bases, with 14 bases between. The CDR3 has 14 amino acids. CDR3 region: CSVLERVMNTEAFF. In DNA, the CDR3 is TGCAGCGTCCTGGAGAGGGTCATGAACACTGAAGCTTTCTTT. The full variable domain, its missing parts supplied by reference TRBV29-1 and TRBJ1-1, is SAVISQKPSRDICQRGTSLTIQCQVDSQVTMMFWYRQQPGQSLTLIATANQGSEATYESGFVIDKFPISRPNLTFSTLTVSNMSPEDSSIYLCSVLERVMNTEAFFGQGTRLTVV.